The present TCR beta chain was sequenced within a study of cytomegalovirus exposure and HLA in healthy donors. Points from the study as a whole: Reportedly, cytomegalovirus status was diagnosed with high sensitivity and specificity. A later analysis by the authors found several of the most significant clusters apparently linked to common viral pathogens. Most CMV-associated TCR beta chains appeared HLA-restricted in a later analysis.

The CDR3 has 13 amino acids. CDR1 SNHLY and CDR2 FYNNEI come from the germline V gene. V was clipped by 11 bases and J by 1 base; unmatched bases: 3. As concerns this clone: The target antigen is unknown.

13 Jbeta primers and 60 Vbeta primers were used for the PCR. Sequencing used immunoSEQ multiplex PCR; TCRdb keeps in-frame clones, though not all of them. Altogether 130,000 or so clones are present, 70% to 85% being singletons, with the ten largest covering around 3%. Sequenced sample: PBMCs. This TCR came from a woman aged 18-30 years in good health and CMV-seropositive. This chain connects TRBV2 to TRBJ2-3; 10 nucleotides match TRBD1. The CDR3 nucleotides read TGTGCCGGACAGGGGGTGGGCACAGATACGCAGTATTTT. It yields the protein CAGQGVGTDTQYF. Combining the CDR3 with reference TRBV2 and TRBJ2-3 gives the whole variable domain EPEVTQTPSHQVTQMGQEVILRCVPISNHLYFYWYRQILGQKVEFLVSFYNNEISEKSEIFDDQFSVERPDGSNFTLKIRSTKLEDSAMYFCAGQGVGTDTQYFGPGTRLTVL.